Listed here are 18 T cell receptor beta chains from one sample, sequenced in a study of blood T cell repertoires in COVID-19. TCRdb's copy holds only in-frame clones and misses some; the assay was immunoSEQ multiplex PCR. The sample has about 100,000 clones, roughly 85% seen once; the top ten hold about 1.8%. The sequencing input was peripheral blood. These receptors all stem from a woman between 65 and 79 years old with active or convalescent COVID-19.

The CDR3 sequence: CASSAGLGETQYF. For the CDR3, the DNA is TGTGCCAGCAGTGCGGGGTTAGGGGAGACCCAGTACTTC. The V call is TRBV2, the J call TRBJ2-5, with D tentatively TRBD2 (5 bases). This CDR3 contains 13 residues. Germline V lookup: CDR1 SNHLY, CDR2 FYNNEI. The V gene lost 4 bases and the J gene lost 5 bases, with 11 bases spanning the gap.

The chain carries TRBV5-1 and TRBJ1-4; D ambiguous. V was cut by 4 bases and J by 8 bases, with 18 bases left in between. Germline V gene lookup returns CDR1 SGHRS and CDR2 YFSETQ. The CDR3 runs to 15 residues. This CDR3 reads CASSRQDGGREKLFF. DNA of the CDR3: TGCGCCAGCAGCCGCCAAGATGGAGGCCGAGAAAAACTGTTTTTT. The full variable domain, with the rest looked up from reference TRBV5-1 and TRBJ1-4, is KAGVTQTPRYLIKTRGQQVTLSCSPISGHRSVSWYQQTPGQGLQFLFEYFSETQRNKGNFPGRFSGRQFSNSRSEMNVSTLELGDSALYLCASSRQDGGREKLFFGSGTQLSVL.

This clone came up once. The genes are TRBV30 and TRBJ2-3; D gene ambiguous. Germline V gene data show CDR1 as GTSNPN and CDR2 as SVGIG (reference sequence). The CDR3 has 12 residues. Trimming took 4 bases from V and 5 from J, leaving 10 bases between them. Here the CDR3 reads CAWNRRQDTQYF. CDR3 coding DNA: TGTGCCTGGAACCGGCGGCAAGATACGCAGTATTTT.

The genes are TRBV5-6 and TRBJ1-1; a weak D match, TRBD1 (5 bases). The CDR3 has 12 residues. From germline, CDR1 is SGHDT and CDR2 YYEEEE. Trimming removed 4 bases from V and 5 bases from J, with 9 bases in between. The CDR3 region is CASSGQGTEAFF. In DNA form, the CDR3 reads TGTGCCAGCAGCGGGCAGGGAACTGAAGCTTTCTTT.

The chain links TRBV3-1 (or the pseudogene TRBV3-2) to TRBJ2-1; 9 bases are shared with TRBD2. Germline trimming cut 4 bases from V and 12 bases from J; bases unmatched to any gene: 16. The CDR3 has 16 residues. Germline V CDR1 and CDR2: LGHDT, YNNKEL (reference sequence). CDR3 nucleotides: TGTGCCAGCAGCCCGGGGCGCGGGAGGGCTACAATGACGCAGTTCTTC. Encoded protein: CASSPGRGRATMTQFF.

The chain couples TRBV28 to TRBJ1-6, with TRBD1 matching 7 bases. CDR3 length: 16 residues. Germline V gives CDR1 MDHEN, CDR2 SYDVKM. V lost 7 bases to trimming and J lost 7 bases; unmatched junction nucleotides: 13. In DNA, the CDR3 is TGTGCCAGCATCCCGGGGACAGCGATGAGGAATTCACCCCTCCACTTT. Protein product: CASIPGTAMRNSPLHF.

The gene calls are TRBV5-1 and TRBJ2-1; TRBD2 matches at 10 bases. The CDR3 runs to 17 residues. With 2 bases clipped from V and 1 base from J, the junction kept 6 bases outside the gene matches. Germline assignment: CDR1 SGHRS and CDR2 YFSETQ. The CDR3 DNA follows: TGCGCCAGCAGCTTTGGCCTAGCGGGGGCTTCCTACAATGAGCAGTTCTTC. Protein sequence: CASSFGLAGASYNEQFF. The entire variable domain, with the rest obtained from reference TRBV5-1 and TRBJ2-1, is as follows: KAGVTQTPRYLIKTRGQQVTLSCSPISGHRSVSWYQQTPGQGLQFLFEYFSETQRNKGNFPGRFSGRQFSNSRSEMNVSTLELGDSALYLCASSFGLAGASYNEQFFGPGTRLTVL.

This clone was seen just once. The chain uses TRBV24-1 and TRBJ2-7, with D possibly being TRBD1 (5 bases). The CDR3 is 15 residues long. Germline values: CDR1 KGHDR, CDR2 SFDVKD. V was pared by 3 bases and J by 4 bases, with 15 bases between. The CDR3 nucleotides read TGTGCCACCAGTGATCCTACAGGCCCCGGGTACGAGCAGTACTTC. This gives the protein CATSDPTGPGYEQYF.

The chain has TRBV5-6 and TRBJ2-7; 13 nucleotides align to TRBD2. V trimming: 3 bases; J trimming: 4 bases; junction bases outside the gene matches: 7. This CDR3 spans 16 amino acids. Germline V lookup: CDR1 SGHDT, CDR2 YYEEEE. The CDR3: CASSSSLAGGRYEQYF. Written as DNA, the CDR3 is TGTGCCAGCAGCTCGTCACTAGCGGGGGGGAGGTACGAGCAGTACTTC.

As to this clone: Other DNA sequences from this sample encode an identical CDR3 as well. J is TRBJ1-5 and V is TRBV9; the D gene is possibly TRBD1 (5 bases). The germline CDR1 and CDR2 sequences are SGDLS and YYNGEE. The V end lost 4 bases, the J end lost 4 bases, and 12 bases lay between the germline ends. The CDR3 spans 14 residues. The CDR3 protein is CASSPGGGNQPQHF. In DNA, the CDR3 is TGTGCCAGCAGCCCAGGCGGGGGAAATCAGCCCCAGCATTTT.

The rearrangement links TRBV2 to TRBJ2-7; tentatively, D is TRBD2 (6 bases). This CDR3 comprises 12 residues. Trimming cost V 6 bases and J 4 bases, with 10 bases left between them. Germline CDR1 reads SNHLY; CDR2 reads FYNNEI. CDR3 residues: CASRGGDYEQYF. CDR3 nucleotides: TGTGCCAGCAGGGGGGGTGATTACGAGCAGTACTTC.

The V and J genes are TRBV9 and TRBJ2-7; 9 positions match TRBD2. CDR1 and CDR2 (germline): SGDLS, YYNGEE. The CDR3 has 15 residues. The J segment lost 6 bases and the V segment lost 4 bases, leaving 11 bases of the junction unmatched. The CDR3 DNA reads TGTGCCAGCAGCCTAGGATTACCAGCGGGAGGCGAGCAGTACTTC. It encodes CASSLGLPAGGEQYF.

This chain uses TRBV27 with TRBJ1-3, with 11 bases matching TRBD1. CDR1 MNHEY and CDR2 SMNVEV come from the germline V gene (reference sequence). The V segment lost 5 bases and the J segment 4 bases; nucleotides outside the gene matches: 4. The CDR3 runs to 15 residues. The CDR3 nucleotides are TGTGCCAGCAGTCTCGGACAGGGGGCAGGAAACACCATATATTTT. It translates to CASSLGQGAGNTIYF.

This clone was counted between two and nine times. V is TRBV2 and J is TRBJ2-1; 9 nucleotides align to TRBD2. The V segment lost 4 bases and the J segment 10 bases; nucleotides outside the gene matches: 2. Looked up from germline, CDR1 is SNHLY and CDR2 is FYNNEI. This CDR3 has 12 amino acids. The CDR3 DNA reads TGTGCCAGCAGTGTCCTAGCGGGAGAGCAGTTCTTC. This sequence encodes CASSVLAGEQFF.

The chain couples TRBV4-3 to TRBJ2-2, with unresolved D. The CDR3 sequence is 15 residues long. V was trimmed by 0 bases and J by 3 bases, leaving 8 bases between them. Germline CDR1 is LGHNA and CDR2 is YSLEER. In DNA form, the CDR3 reads TGCGCCAGCAGCCAAGATCAGCGTCACACCGGGGAGCTGTTTTTT. It is translated as CASSQDQRHTGELFF.

The chain has TRBV5-5 and TRBJ2-3; TRBD2 might be the D (6 bases). Trimming took 6 bases from V and 8 from J, leaving 19 bases between them. The CDR3 is 14 residues long. CDR1 SGHKS and CDR2 YYEKEE come from the germline V gene (reference sequence). The CDR3 DNA reads TGTGCCAGCACCTTAGGGGACTCCCAGGGTACGCAGTATTTT. Encoded protein: CASTLGDSQGTQYF.

CDR3 nucleotides: TGTGCCAGCAGTGAGGGTTGGGGGGATCAGCCCCAGCATTTT. This translates into CASSEGWGDQPQHF. The rearrangement uses TRBV25-1 and TRBJ1-5, with TRBD1 as a possible D gene (5 bases). Trimming left V 3 bases short and J 5 bases short, with 11 bases between. The germline CDR1 and CDR2 sequences are MGHDK and SYGVNS. CDR3 size: 14 residues.

The chain combines TRBV30 with TRBJ2-2, with 7 positions matching TRBD1. CDR3 length: 15 residues. V lost 3 bases, J lost 4 bases, and 8 bases stayed unmatched. Germline assignment: CDR1 GTSNPN and CDR2 SVGIG (reference sequence). CDR3 sequence reads: CAWRLGQAITGELFF. In nucleotides, the CDR3 is TGTGCCTGGAGACTTGGACAGGCCATCACCGGGGAGCTGTTTTTT.